This TCR beta chain stems from a study of persistence of HIV-infected CD4 T cells. Study context: Isolated cells were CMV- and HIV-1 Gag-responding CD4+ T cells. Study-wide results and caveats: Degenerate expanded CDR3beta sequences were enriched among CMV- and Gag-responding cells.

With regard to this clone: Its specificity is not known.

The CDR3 spans 15 residues. Germline trimming cut 5 bases from V and 5 bases from J; bases unmatched to any gene: 10. The germline gives CDR1 SNHLY, CDR2 FYNNEI. This was the immunoSEQ version 4 assay in survey mode. Clones were read by immunoSEQ multiplex PCR, and TCRdb kept only the in-frame ones, dropping some. The repertoire holds fewer than 40,000 clones, with approximately 85% as singletons. The stimulus was lysate of CMV-infected fibroblasts, around 10 ug/mL. CD40L-negative CD69-negative CD45RO-high memory CD4+ T cells were sorted as populations depleted of antigen-responding cells. This chain connects TRBV2 to TRBJ2-5, with 8 bases identical to TRBD1. Here the sequenced sample was CD4+ T cells sorted from PBMCs after roughly 18-hour stimulation, taken from a patient who received antiretroviral therapy. The TCR originated in an adult man with HIV who was CMV-seropositive. The CDR3 loop reads CASSLDRGDRETQYF. Written as DNA, the CDR3 is TGTGCCAGCAGTTTAGACAGGGGAGATCGCGAGACCCAGTACTTC.